The 26 T cell receptor beta chains presented below share a single source sample, sequenced in a study of blood T cell repertoires in COVID-19. Assay: immunoSEQ multiplex PCR; the TCRdb copy retains only in-frame clones and omits some. The table has around 200,000 clones, just under 90% seen once. The sample comprised peripheral blood. The source of these receptors is a man aged 55-75 years who had recovered from COVID-19.

This rearrangement joins TRBV6-6 to TRBJ1-2; 10 bases match TRBD1. This CDR3 has 16 amino acids. Germline trimming cut 7 bases from V and 6 bases from J; bases unmatched to any gene: 14. Germline V gene lookup returns CDR1 MNHNY and CDR2 SVGAGI (reference sequence). CDR3: CASILSPGTGVNGYTF. The CDR3 region has the DNA TGTGCCAGCATCCTATCTCCCGGGACAGGGGTTAATGGCTACACCTTC.

V and J are TRBV7-3 and TRBJ2-5, with D uncertain. V was cut by 3 bases and J by 5 bases, with 10 bases left in between. The CDR3 runs 13 residues. Germline assignment: CDR1 SGHTA and CDR2 FQGTGA. This CDR3 reads CASSFTLEETQYF. In DNA, the CDR3 is TGTGCCAGCAGCTTTACCCTGGAGGAGACCCAGTACTTC.

J is TRBJ1-1 and V is TRBV7-2; maybe TRBD1 (5 bases). This CDR3 region has 13 residues. The germline V and J ends were trimmed by 1 base and 8 bases, with 11 bases remaining between them. Germline CDR1 reads SGHTA; CDR2 reads FQGNSA. The chain's CDR3 is CASSLEDWGEAFF. CDR3 DNA: TGTGCCAGCAGCTTAGAGGATTGGGGCGAAGCTTTCTTT.

The chain employs TRBV5-1 and TRBJ2-5, with D tentatively TRBD2 (5 bases). Trimming removed 0 bases at V and 7 bases at J, with 13 bases between. This CDR3 has 14 residues. CDR1 is SGHRS, CDR2 YFSETQ, per germline. The DNA for the CDR3 is TGCGCCAGCAGCTTGGGAGGGTCACTAGGGACCCAGTACTTC. The encoded protein is CASSLGGSLGTQYF.

This chain joins TRBV27 and TRBJ2-5; weak D call: TRBD1 (6 bases). The CDR3 consists of 16 residues. Trimming cost V 3 bases and J 2 bases, with 16 bases left between them. Germline CDR1 is MNHEY and CDR2 is SMNVEV (reference sequence). DNA for the CDR3: TGTGCCAGCAGTTTTCGCCTGACAGGTGGACAAGAGACCCAGTACTTC. Residues: CASSFRLTGGQETQYF.

This clone was counted once. The V and J genes are TRBV7-9 and TRBJ1-1; 8 positions agree with TRBD1. The CDR3 sequence is 14 residues long. Trimming removed 5 bases from V and 6 bases from J; junction bases left unmatched: 8. CDR1 is SEHNR, CDR2 FQNEAQ, per germline (reference sequence). This CDR3 reads CASSTDREESEAFF. The CDR3 DNA is TGTGCCAGCAGCACGGACAGGGAAGAATCTGAAGCTTTCTTT.

This clone was picked up a small number of times. The CDR3 reads CASSNRETDTQYF. The CDR3 DNA sequence: TGCGCCAGCAGCAACAGGGAAACAGATACGCAGTATTTT. V usage is TRBV5-1 and J usage is TRBJ2-3; D perhaps matches TRBD1 (6 bases). V lost 4 bases to trimming and J lost 3 bases, with 9 bases between them. The germline CDR1 and CDR2 sequences are SGHRS and YFSETQ. The CDR3 runs to 13 residues. The full variable domain, rest sourced from reference TRBV5-1 and TRBJ2-3, is KAGVTQTPRYLIKTRGQQVTLSCSPISGHRSVSWYQQTPGQGLQFLFEYFSETQRNKGNFPGRFSGRQFSNSRSEMNVSTLELGDSALYLCASSNRETDTQYFGPGTRLTVL.

This clone was seen a handful of times. The J gene is TRBJ1-1, the V gene TRBV5-1; 11 positions agree with TRBD1. Germline V gene sequence: CDR1 SGHRS, CDR2 YFSETQ. The CDR3 is made up of 15 amino acids. V trimming: 2 bases; J trimming: 4 bases; junction bases outside the gene matches: 4. The CDR3, as DNA: TGCGCCAGCAGCTTCCCGGGACAGGGGGTCACTGAAGCTTTCTTT. As protein: CASSFPGQGVTEAFF.

V gene TRBV5-1 combines with J gene TRBJ2-2; TRBD1 matches 8 bases. This CDR3 has 17 residues. Unmatched junction bases numbered 5, after V lost 0 bases and J lost 1 base. CDR1 SGHRS and CDR2 YFSETQ come from the germline V gene. CDR3 region: CASSLVQGVLNTGELFF. The CDR3 nucleotides are TGCGCCAGCAGCTTGGTACAGGGGGTTTTGAACACCGGGGAGCTGTTTTTT.

Comment on this clone: This sample includes further DNA sequences coding for the same CDR3. The gene calls are TRBV18 and TRBJ1-1; 8 nucleotides line up with TRBD1. The germline V gene has CDR1 KGHSH and CDR2 LQKENI. This CDR3 is 14 amino acids long. Trimming removed 2 bases from V and 2 bases from J; junction bases left unmatched: 1. For the CDR3, the DNA is TGTGCCAGCTCACCAGGACAGGGAAACACTGAAGCTTTCTTT. Translated: CASSPGQGNTEAFF.

The chain carries TRBV6-5 and TRBJ1-2; weak D call: TRBD1 (5 bases). Trimming took 6 bases from V and 6 from J, leaving 11 bases between them. CDR1 is MNHEY and CDR2 is SVGAGI in the germline V gene. The CDR3 covers 12 residues. The CDR3 here is CASSGGFDGYTF. CDR3 DNA sequence: TGTGCCAGCAGCGGGGGTTTCGATGGCTACACCTTC.

The V gene is TRBV19, the J gene TRBJ1-5, with a possible D match to TRBD1 (6 bases). There are 16 residues in the CDR3. Germline V lookup: CDR1 LNHDA, CDR2 SQIVND (reference sequence). V was clipped by 1 base and J by 0 bases, with 10 bases between them. Here the CDR3 reads CASSIVTGGSNQPQHF. The DNA for the CDR3 is TGTGCCAGTAGTATAGTGACAGGCGGTAGCAATCAGCCCCAGCATTTT.

The V and J genes are TRBV27 and TRBJ1-4, with D hard to call. CDR1 is MNHEY and CDR2 is SMNVEV in the germline V gene (reference sequence). The CDR3 is 14 residues long. V lost 2 bases to trimming and J lost 1 base, with 5 bases between them. DNA for the CDR3: TGTGCCAGCAGTTTAGTCGGAACTAATGAAAAACTGTTTTTT. Encoded protein: CASSLVGTNEKLFF.

V gene TRBV5-1 combines with J gene TRBJ2-6; D gene ambiguous. The CDR3 covers 14 residues. Trimming shortened V by 0 bases and J by 2 bases, and 3 bases separated the two germline ends. CDR1 is SGHRS, CDR2 YFSETQ, per germline. The chain's CDR3 is CASSLDTGANVLTF. In DNA form, the CDR3 reads TGCGCCAGCAGCTTGGATACTGGGGCCAACGTCCTGACTTTC.

V usage is TRBV19 and J usage is TRBJ1-4; the D gene is possibly TRBD1 (6 bases). This CDR3 has 16 amino acids. CDR1 is LNHDA, CDR2 SQIVND, per germline (reference sequence). V dropped 5 bases and J dropped 11 bases, with 24 bases sitting between them. This CDR3 reads CASSPGGQGRIWKLFF. In DNA form, the CDR3 reads TGTGCCAGTAGTCCTGGGGGCCAGGGTCGAATATGGAAACTGTTTTTT.

The chain has TRBV30 and TRBJ2-6; tentatively, D is TRBD1 (6 bases). CDR3 length: 14 residues. Germline V gene data show CDR1 as GTSNPN and CDR2 as SVGIG (reference sequence). V dropped 8 bases and J dropped 0 bases, with 11 bases sitting between them. CDR3 loop: CAENRDSGANVLTF. The CDR3 region has the DNA TGTGCCGAGAACAGGGACTCTGGGGCCAACGTCCTGACTTTC. Filled out from reference TRBV30 and TRBJ2-6, the complete variable domain reads SQTIHQWPATLVQPVGSPLSLECTVEGTSNPNLYWYRQAAGRGLQLLFYSVGIGQISSEVPQNLSASRPQDRQFILSSKKLLLSDSGFYLCAENRDSGANVLTFGAGSRLTVL.

The J gene is TRBJ1-5, the V gene TRBV19; D may be TRBD1 (6 bases). V lost 5 bases, J lost 9 bases, and 14 bases lay in between. Germline V gene sequence: CDR1 LNHDA, CDR2 SQIVND (reference sequence). This CDR3 is built from 13 residues. The CDR3 DNA follows: TGTGCCAGTAGTCCCCTGGACAGCCGGCCCCAGCATTTT. It encodes CASSPLDSRPQHF.

CDR3 nucleotide sequence: TGTGCCAGCAGCCAGATGACAGGGCCTAACTATGGCTACACCTTC. This translates into CASSQMTGPNYGYTF. V gene TRBV16 combines with J gene TRBJ1-2, with 7 bases aligning to TRBD1. This CDR3 has 15 residues. V shed 3 bases and J 0 bases; nucleotides not matched to a gene: 4. Looked up from germline, CDR1 is KGHSY and CDR2 is FQNENV.

J is TRBJ2-7 and V is TRBV6-5; unclear D gene. V was pared by 6 bases and J by 0 bases, with 9 bases between. CDR3 size: 13 residues. Per germline, CDR1 MNHEY and CDR2 SVGAGI. CDR3 sequence reads: CASRLPSSYEQYF. The CDR3 nucleotides read TGTGCCAGCAGGCTCCCGAGCTCCTACGAGCAGTACTTC.

This clone appeared a few times. The chain has TRBV13 and TRBJ2-3; the D gene is possibly TRBD2 (5 bases). The V gene's germline CDR1 is PRHDT and CDR2 FYEKMQ (reference sequence). Trimming shortened V by 2 bases and J by 0 bases, and 9 bases separated the two germline ends. The CDR3 consists of 15 residues. The CDR3 nucleotides read TGTGCCAGCAGCTTAATGGAGGTTAGCACAGATACGCAGTATTTT. This encodes CASSLMEVSTDTQYF.

CDR3 protein: CAIREDSLTGELFF. The CDR3 DNA reads TGTGCCATCAGGGAAGACTCTCTCACCGGGGAGCTGTTTTTT. V is TRBV10-3 and J is TRBJ2-2; D remains ambiguous. This CDR3 is built from 14 residues. V was pared by 6 bases and J by 4 bases, with 12 bases between. Germline loops: CDR1 ENHRY, CDR2 SYGVKD.

The rearrangement joins TRBV30 to TRBJ1-3; weak D call: TRBD1 (6 bases). The germline V gene has CDR1 GTSNPN and CDR2 SVGIG (reference sequence). The CDR3 length is 16 residues. The germline V and J ends were trimmed by 3 bases and 0 bases, with 15 bases remaining between them. The CDR3 here is CAWRTSGASSGNTIYF. The CDR3 region has the DNA TGTGCCTGGAGGACATCAGGGGCCAGCTCTGGAAACACCATATATTTT.

This clone was counted only a few times. In the same sample, other DNA sequences code for this CDR3. The rearrangement joins TRBV5-1 to TRBJ1-1, with D perhaps matching TRBD1 (5 bases). V lost 2 bases to trimming and J lost 1 base, with 9 bases between them. Germline V gives CDR1 SGHRS, CDR2 YFSETQ. This CDR3 is 14 amino acids long. CDR3 region: CASSLATGNTEAFF. The CDR3 nucleotides read TGCGCCAGCAGCTTAGCTACAGGGAACACTGAAGCTTTCTTT.

V is TRBV30 and J is TRBJ2-3; the match to TRBD2 covers 15 bases. Germline CDR1 reads GTSNPN; CDR2 reads SVGIG (reference sequence). The CDR3 loop spans 17 amino acids. Losses at the gene ends were 1 base for V and 4 bases for J; bases not matched to a gene: 6. The CDR3 coding sequence is TGTGCCTGGAGTGCCGCCCGGACTAGCGGGGGGGCAGATACGCAGTATTTT. It specifies CAWSAARTSGGADTQYF.

V usage is TRBV6-6 and J usage is TRBJ1-1; D may be TRBD1 (5 bases). V lost 5 bases, J lost 2 bases, and 15 bases lay in between. The CDR3 totals 15 residues. Germline CDR1 and CDR2: MNHNY and SVGAGI (reference sequence). CDR3 nucleotides: TGTGCCAGCAGTACCGGAAGAGGGACTAACACTGAAGCTTTCTTT. Protein product: CASSTGRGTNTEAFF.

The rearrangement uses TRBV9 and TRBJ2-1, with 8 bases lining up with TRBD2. J lost 7 bases, V lost 0 bases, and 6 bases had no gene match. The length of the CDR3 is 15 residues. Germline V lookup: CDR1 SGDLS, CDR2 YYNGEE. The chain's CDR3 is CASSVGSGRENEQFF. CDR3 DNA sequence: TGTGCCAGCAGCGTAGGAAGCGGGAGAGAAAATGAGCAGTTCTTC.